This TCR beta chain is drawn from a study of cytomegalovirus exposure and HLA in healthy donors. Healthy bone marrow donors made up the donor group. Worth noting for this clone: The antigen is unknown.

Primers included in the PCR were 60 Vbeta and 13 Jbeta primers. Generated by immunoSEQ multiplex PCR, the TCRdb table keeps only in-frame clones and is missing some. This table holds about 80,000 clones, around 80% found once. Germline CDR1 and CDR2: SGHTA and FQGNSA. Deletions cut 1 base from V and 1 base from J, with 7 bases between. This CDR3 spans 15 amino acids. Study-level findings and limits: In a later analysis, TCR beta V- and J-gene trimming showed a link to a missense DCLRE1C variant. With high specificity and sensitivity, the classifier reportedly diagnosed cytomegalovirus status.

This sequence was found in a man aged 25-45 years in good health and CMV-seronegative. V usage is TRBV7-2 and J usage is TRBJ1-4; unclear D gene. The sample comprised PBMCs. The DNA of the CDR3 is TGTGCCAGCAGCTTAGTCCGGGGAACTAATGAAAAACTGTTTTTT. The encoded protein is CASSLVRGTNEKLFF. Together with reference TRBV7-2 and TRBJ1-4, the CDR3 gives the full variable domain: GAGVSQSPSNKVTEKGKDVELRCDPISGHTALYWYRQSLGQGLEFLIYFQGNSAPDKSGLPSDRFSAERTGGSVSTLTIQRTQQEDSAVYLCASSLVRGTNEKLFFGSGTQLSVL.